Sequencing of this TCR beta chain was carried out in a study of T-cell reconstitution after alpha-beta-depleted transplantation in children. The study, taken as a whole, reports: Recipient T cells and thymic progenitors that survived were the source of the high TCRbeta diversity seen at day 60 in some patients. In patients about two months after transplant, alpha-beta T cells reportedly arose from several hundred expanded graft clones. Newly made T cells mostly supplied T-cell counts and diversity one year after transplant.

The CDR3 is made up of 16 amino acids. Germline V CDR1 and CDR2: MNHEY, SVGAGI. With 4 bases removed from V and 7 bases from J, the gap between germline ends came to 17 bases. Notes on this clonotype: The antigen is not known.

Unique molecular identifiers were incorporated when the TCRbeta library was constructed. TCRdb ran MiXCR on the PCR reads and lists one entry per CDR3 protein. The sample carries 500,000 to 750,000 distinct CDR3 sequences, approximately 13% recorded once. The TCR comes from a male patient between 5 and 17 years old who had a stem cell transplant for acute myeloid leukemia, so the T cells may come from the graft donor. The chain links TRBV6-5 to TRBJ2-6; the D gene is possibly TRBD2 (5 bases). The sample in question was PBMCs, mostly from graft donor cells, obtained 360 days after TCRalphabeta/CD19-depleted stem cell transplant. The CDR3 reads CASSSGRALKANVLTF. In DNA, the CDR3 is TGTGCCAGCAGTTCCGGGCGGGCCCTAAAAGCCAACGTCCTGACTTTC.